A single T cell receptor (beta chain) is shown here with its context. Its antigen is not yet known. No base quality values were provided; no much bigger clone lies one nucleotide off. This sample is drawn from a study of technical replicates of blood from several donors (dated by TCRdb to about 2017). Clipping removes 7 bases from V and 2 bases from J, with 11 as the unmatched junction base count. CDR1 SGHAT and CDR2 FQNNGV were looked up in the germline V gene. The CDR3 sequence holds 15 residues, the cysteine and phenylalanine included. The sequence is cut down to CDR3 DNA, 45 bases in frame from base 1. Library generation was performed with the immunoSEQ multiplex PCR assay. The source is immuneACCESS, and TCRdb retained only in-frame sequences with V and J called. Part of the clones is not carried over; for the studies checked, unresolved V genes explain less than half of this, and the remainder is unexplained. This sample has approximately 65,000 clones in its table, and around nine tenths of those were observed once. Under 6.5% of the sample is held by the ten biggest clonotypes.

The chain was built from TRBV11-2 and TRBJ2-7, with 7 bases matching TRBD2. The TCR was taken from a human donor in good health. Some clones in this sample may be carry-over from other donors' samples. Material: PBMCs. CDR3 region: CASTRGEGQTYEQYF. The bases are TGTGCCAGCACCCGCGGGGAGGGCCAAACCTACGAGCAGTACTTC. The reference TRBV11-2 and TRBJ2-7 proteins fill in what lies around the CDR3, so the full variable domain reads EAGVAQSPRYKIIEKRQSVAFWCNPISGHATLYWYQQILGQGPKLLIQFQNNGVVDDSQLPKDRFSAERLKGVDSTLKIQPAKLEDSAVYLCASTRGEGQTYEQYFGPGTRLTVT.